Listed here are 8 T cell receptor beta chains from one sample, sequenced in a study of CD4+ T cells in melanoma (dated by TCRdb to between 2020 and 2023). Preparation of the library involved the immunoSEQ multiplex PCR assay. In TCRdb, the immuneACCESS table is reduced to in-frame sequences with V and J assigned. These tables do not hold every clone; where another copy was compared, an unresolved V gene accounts for under half, and the others remain unexplained. This sample lists more than 8,500 clones; around 70% were detected once. In total, the top ten clones hold roughly 21% of the sample. Material: peripheral blood. Receptors originate from a human donor with melanoma.

This clone was observed a handful of times. The V call is TRBV7-2, the J call TRBJ1-2; D remains unclear. The CDR3 loop spans 11 amino acids. In germline, CDR1 is SGHTA, CDR2 FQGNSA. Trimming stripped 4 bases from V and 6 bases from J, with 6 bases between. This CDR3 is CASSSGDGYTF. CDR3 in DNA: TGTGCCAGCAGCTCCGGAGATGGCTACACCTTC.

This clone ranks as large (0.1 to 1%). The rearrangement links TRBV14 to TRBJ2-2; D perhaps matches TRBD2 (5 bases). Germline-derived CDR1 and CDR2 are SGHDN and FVKESK. With 8 bases removed from V and 7 bases from J, the gap between germline ends came to 17 bases. The CDR3 runs to 14 residues. The CDR3 nucleotides read TGTGCCAGCTGGGGATCCGGAAGCGGCGGGGAGCTGTTTTTT. It codes for CASWGSGSGGELFF. The entire variable domain, with the rest obtained from reference TRBV14 and TRBJ2-2, is as follows: EAGVTQFPSHSVIEKGQTVTLRCDPISGHDNLYWYRRVMGKEIKFLLHFVKESKQDESGMPNNRFLAERTGGTYSTLKVQPAELEDSGVYFCASWGSGSGGELFFGEGSRLTVL.

The rearrangement uses TRBV19 and TRBJ1-1; D might be TRBD1 (6 bases). V was shortened by 4 bases and J by 1 base, with 7 bases between the two germline ends. CDR3 length: 13 amino acids. Germline V gives CDR1 LNHDA, CDR2 SQIVND (reference sequence). CDR3 bases: TGTGCCAGTAGTAGGGGACAGAACACTGAAGCTTTCTTT. Translated, it gives CASSRGQNTEAFF. The full variable domain, completed using reference TRBV19 and TRBJ1-1, is DGGITQSPKYLFRKEGQNVTLSCEQNLNHDAMYWYRQDPGQGLRLIYYSQIVNDFQKGDIAEGYSVSREKKESFPLTVTSAQKNPTAFYLCASSRGQNTEAFFGQGTRLTVV.

The rearrangement joins TRBV28 to TRBJ2-7; D uncertain. The CDR3 extends over 13 amino acids. CDR1 and CDR2 from the germline V gene are MDHEN and SYDVKM. Deletions cut 1 base from V and 5 bases from J, with 9 bases between. CDR3: CASSLYPDNEQYF. CDR3 DNA sequence: TGTGCCAGCAGTTTATACCCAGACAACGAGCAGTACTTC. Together with reference TRBV28 and TRBJ2-7, the CDR3 gives the full variable domain: DVKVTQSSRYLVKRTGEKVFLECVQDMDHENMFWYRQDPGLGLRLIYFSYDVKMKEKGDIPEGYSVSREKKERFSLILESASTNQTSMYLCASSLYPDNEQYFGPGTRLTVT.

With regard to this clone: An end of the junction does not agree with germline; a read error may underlie this. This chain joins TRBV7-7 and TRBJ2-3, with D possibly TRBD1 on 6 matching bases. CDR3 length: 15 residues. CDR1 is SSHAT and CDR2 is FNYEAQ in the germline V gene (reference sequence). The CDR3: CASSLGQGWADTQYF. CDR3 coding DNA: TGTGCTAGCAGCTTAGGGCAGGGGTGGGCAGATACGCAGTATTTT. The full variable domain, completed using reference TRBV7-7 and TRBJ2-3, is GAGVSQSPRYKVTKRGQDVTLRCDPISSHATLYWYQQALGQGPEFLTYFNYEAQPDKSGLPSDRFSAERPEGSISTLTIQRTEQRDSAMYRCASSLGQGWADTQYFGPGTRLTVL.

This clone appeared once. As DNA, the CDR3 is TGTGCCAGCAGCTTATATGACGTCGGCTACGAGCAGTACTTC. It yields the protein CASSLYDVGYEQYF. J is TRBJ2-7 and V is TRBV11-2; no firm D call. The germline V and J ends were trimmed by 2 bases and 3 bases, with 11 bases remaining between them. This CDR3 has 14 residues. Germline V gene lookup returns CDR1 SGHAT and CDR2 FQNNGV.

This chain uses TRBV5-8 with TRBJ2-1; 10 nucleotides agree with TRBD2. The CDR3 is 14 residues long. With 4 bases clipped from V and 9 bases from J, the junction kept 7 bases outside the gene matches. Germline values: CDR1 SGHTS, CDR2 YDEGEE. In DNA form, the CDR3 reads TGTGCCAGCAGCCTCCAGCGGGGGGGTGGTGAGCAGTTCTTC. This translates into CASSLQRGGGEQFF.

This clone appeared many times. V usage is TRBV6-5 and J usage is TRBJ1-4; D remains ambiguous. The CDR3 spans 15 residues. V was clipped by 2 bases and J by 0 bases, with 7 bases between them. CDR1 and CDR2 from the germline V gene are MNHEY and SVGAGI. CDR3 loop: CASSYGIATNEKLFF. The CDR3 nucleotides are TGTGCCAGCAGTTACGGGATTGCAACTAATGAAAAACTGTTTTTT.